Described below is a single T cell receptor (beta chain) sequence and its context. The target antigen is unknown. This CDR3 comprises 15 residues. Losses at the gene ends were 3 bases for V and 7 bases for J; bases not matched to a gene: 7. Per germline, CDR1 SGHRS and CDR2 YFSETQ. The PCR made use of 60 Vbeta and 13 Jbeta primers. Measured with immunoSEQ multiplex PCR; TCRdb has only the in-frame clones, and not every one. The sample records about 140,000 clones, 80% being singletons. The data stem from a study of cytomegalovirus exposure and HLA in healthy donors. Study-wide results and limits: Overall, about 160 TCR beta chains were annotated as cytomegalovirus-associated. Analyses of presence/absence relied on an assumption of roughly uniform sequencing depth across donors.

Material for sequencing was PBMCs. The origin of this receptor is a male donor in good health and CMV-seronegative. The gene calls are TRBV5-1 and TRBJ1-6, with TRBD1 matching over 7 bases. The chain's CDR3 is CASSSGDSSNSPLHF. The CDR3 DNA reads TGCGCCAGCAGCTCCGGGGACAGCTCAAATTCACCCCTCCACTTT.